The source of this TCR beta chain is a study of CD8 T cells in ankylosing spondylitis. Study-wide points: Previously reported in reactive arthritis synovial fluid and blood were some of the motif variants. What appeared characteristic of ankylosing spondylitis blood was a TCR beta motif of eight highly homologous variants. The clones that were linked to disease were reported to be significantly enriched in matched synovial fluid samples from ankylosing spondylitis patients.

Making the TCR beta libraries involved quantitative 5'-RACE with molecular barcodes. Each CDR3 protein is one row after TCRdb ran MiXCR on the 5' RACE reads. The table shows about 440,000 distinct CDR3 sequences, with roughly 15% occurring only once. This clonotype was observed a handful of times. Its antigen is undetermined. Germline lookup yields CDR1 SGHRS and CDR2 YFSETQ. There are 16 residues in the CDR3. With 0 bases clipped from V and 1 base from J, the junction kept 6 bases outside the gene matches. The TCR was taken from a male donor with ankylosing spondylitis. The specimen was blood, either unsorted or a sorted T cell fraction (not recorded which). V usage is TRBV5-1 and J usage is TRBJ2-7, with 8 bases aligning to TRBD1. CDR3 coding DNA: TGCGCCAGCAGCTTGGGATGGGGACAGGAATCCTACGAGCAGTACTTC. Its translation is CASSLGWGQESYEQYF. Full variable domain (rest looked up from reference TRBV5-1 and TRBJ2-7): KAGVTQTPRYLIKTRGQQVTLSCSPISGHRSVSWYQQTPGQGLQFLFEYFSETQRNKGNFPGRFSGRQFSNSRSEMNVSTLELGDSALYLCASSLGWGQESYEQYFGPGTRLTVT.